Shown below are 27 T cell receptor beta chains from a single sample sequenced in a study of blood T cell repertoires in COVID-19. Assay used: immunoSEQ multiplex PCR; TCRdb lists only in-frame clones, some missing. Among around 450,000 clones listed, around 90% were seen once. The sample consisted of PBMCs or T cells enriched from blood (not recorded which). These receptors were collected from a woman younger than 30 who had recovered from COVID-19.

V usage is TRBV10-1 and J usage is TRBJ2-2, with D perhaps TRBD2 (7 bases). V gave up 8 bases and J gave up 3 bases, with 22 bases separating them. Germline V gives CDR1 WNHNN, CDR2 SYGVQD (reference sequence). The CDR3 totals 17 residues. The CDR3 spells CASSFKVGGPDTGELFF. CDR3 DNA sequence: TGCGCCAGCTCGTTTAAGGTGGGGGGGCCGGACACCGGGGAGCTGTTTTTT.

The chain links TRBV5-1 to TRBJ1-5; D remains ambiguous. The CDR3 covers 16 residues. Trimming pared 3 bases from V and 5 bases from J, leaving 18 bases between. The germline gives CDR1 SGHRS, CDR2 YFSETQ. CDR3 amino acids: CASSSKPGGQYQPQHF. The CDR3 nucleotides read TGCGCCAGCAGCTCAAAGCCAGGAGGGCAATATCAGCCCCAGCATTTT.

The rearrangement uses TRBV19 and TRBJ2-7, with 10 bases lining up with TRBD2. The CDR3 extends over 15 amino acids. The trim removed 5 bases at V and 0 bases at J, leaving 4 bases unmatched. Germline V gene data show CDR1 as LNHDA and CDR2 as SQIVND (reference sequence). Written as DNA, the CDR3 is TGTGCCAGTAGTTCCCGGACTAGCGGCTCCTACGAGCAGTACTTC. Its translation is CASSSRTSGSYEQYF.

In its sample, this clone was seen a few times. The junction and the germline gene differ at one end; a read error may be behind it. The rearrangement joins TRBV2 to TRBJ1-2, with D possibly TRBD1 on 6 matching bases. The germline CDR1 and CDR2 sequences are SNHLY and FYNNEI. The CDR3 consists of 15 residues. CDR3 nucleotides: TGTGCCAGCGGTGAGACTACGGGACAAAGAATGCGCTACACCTTC. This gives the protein CASGETTGQRMRYTF.

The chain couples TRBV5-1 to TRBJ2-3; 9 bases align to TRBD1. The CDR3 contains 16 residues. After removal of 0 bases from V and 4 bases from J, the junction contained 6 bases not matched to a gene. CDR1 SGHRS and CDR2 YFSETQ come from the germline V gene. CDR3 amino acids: CASSLVGQGRADTQYF. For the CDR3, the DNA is TGCGCCAGCAGCTTGGTAGGACAGGGGAGGGCAGATACGCAGTATTTT.

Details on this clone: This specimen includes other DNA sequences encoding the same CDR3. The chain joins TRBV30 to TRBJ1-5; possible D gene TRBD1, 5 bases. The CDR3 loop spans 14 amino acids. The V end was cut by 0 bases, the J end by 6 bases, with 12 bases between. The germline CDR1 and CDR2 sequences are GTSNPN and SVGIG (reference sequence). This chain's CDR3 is CAWSVGQGGQPQHF. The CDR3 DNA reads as TGTGCCTGGAGTGTAGGCCAGGGTGGTCAGCCCCAGCATTTT.

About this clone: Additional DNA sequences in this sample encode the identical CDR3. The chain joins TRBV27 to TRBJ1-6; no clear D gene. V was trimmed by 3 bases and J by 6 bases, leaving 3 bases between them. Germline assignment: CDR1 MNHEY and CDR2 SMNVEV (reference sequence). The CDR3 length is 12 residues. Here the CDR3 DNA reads TGTGCCAGCAGTTTGCGTAATTCACCCCTCCACTTT. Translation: CASSLRNSPLHF.

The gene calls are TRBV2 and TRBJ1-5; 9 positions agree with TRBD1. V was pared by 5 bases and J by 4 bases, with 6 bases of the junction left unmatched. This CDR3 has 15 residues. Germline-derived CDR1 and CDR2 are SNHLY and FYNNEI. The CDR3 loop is CASSRTGGWNQPQHF. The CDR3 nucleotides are TGTGCCAGCAGTCGTACAGGGGGCTGGAATCAGCCCCAGCATTTT.

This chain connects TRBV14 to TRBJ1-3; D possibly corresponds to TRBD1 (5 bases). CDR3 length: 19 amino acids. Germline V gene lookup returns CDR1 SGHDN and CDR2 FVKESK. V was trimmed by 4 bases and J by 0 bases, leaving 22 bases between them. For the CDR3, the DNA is TGTGCCAGCAGCCCAAGCAGGGTAGGGCTTTCTATCTCTGGAAACACCATATATTTT. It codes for CASSPSRVGLSISGNTIYF.

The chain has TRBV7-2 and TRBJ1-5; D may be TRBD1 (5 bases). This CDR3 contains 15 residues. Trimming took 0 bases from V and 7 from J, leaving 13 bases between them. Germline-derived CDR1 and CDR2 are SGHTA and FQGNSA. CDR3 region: CASSLARWGDQPQHF. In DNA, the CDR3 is TGTGCCAGCAGCTTAGCGAGGTGGGGGGACCAGCCCCAGCATTTT.

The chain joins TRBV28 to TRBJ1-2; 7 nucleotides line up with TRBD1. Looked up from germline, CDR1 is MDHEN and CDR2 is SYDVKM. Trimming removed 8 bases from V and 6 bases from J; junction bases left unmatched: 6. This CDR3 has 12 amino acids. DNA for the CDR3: TGTGCCAGCCAAGTAGGGGGCAATGGCTACACCTTC. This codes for CASQVGGNGYTF.

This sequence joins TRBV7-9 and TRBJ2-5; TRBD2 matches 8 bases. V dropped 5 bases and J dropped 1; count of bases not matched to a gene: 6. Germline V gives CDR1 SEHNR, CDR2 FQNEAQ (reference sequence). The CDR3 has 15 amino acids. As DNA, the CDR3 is TGTGCCAGCAGCCGCCCCCGGGGGGGCCAAGAGACCCAGTACTTC. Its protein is CASSRPRGGQETQYF. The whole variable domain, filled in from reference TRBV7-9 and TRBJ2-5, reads DTGVSQNPRHKITKRGQNVTFRCDPISEHNRLYWYRQTLGQGPEFLTYFQNEAQLEKSRLLSDRFSAERPKGSFSTLEIQRTEQGDSAMYLCASSRPRGGQETQYFGPGTRLLVL.

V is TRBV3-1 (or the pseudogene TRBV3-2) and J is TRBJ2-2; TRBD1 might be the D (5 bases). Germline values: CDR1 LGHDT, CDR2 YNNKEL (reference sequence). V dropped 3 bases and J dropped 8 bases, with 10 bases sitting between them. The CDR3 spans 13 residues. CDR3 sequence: CASSHRQQGELFF. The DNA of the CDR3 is TGTGCCAGCAGCCACCGACAGCAAGGGGAGCTGTTTTTT.

The CDR3 region has the DNA TGTGCCAGCAGCGCAGGGTACGGCTATGGCTACACCTTC. As protein: CASSAGYGYGYTF. The gene calls are TRBV6-5 and TRBJ1-2, with a weak D call TRBD1 (5 bases). With 6 bases removed from V and 4 bases from J, the gap between germline ends came to 12 bases. The CDR3 length is 13 residues. Per the germline V gene, CDR1 is MNHEY and CDR2 is SVGAGI.

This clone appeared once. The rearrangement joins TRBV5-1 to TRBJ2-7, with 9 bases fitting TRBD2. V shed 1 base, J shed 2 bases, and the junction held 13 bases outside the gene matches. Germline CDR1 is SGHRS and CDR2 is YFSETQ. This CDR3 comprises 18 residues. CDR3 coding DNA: TGCGCCAGCAGCTTGATTCCCCTAAGCGGGGGGTTGACCTACGAGCAGTACTTC. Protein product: CASSLIPLSGGLTYEQYF.

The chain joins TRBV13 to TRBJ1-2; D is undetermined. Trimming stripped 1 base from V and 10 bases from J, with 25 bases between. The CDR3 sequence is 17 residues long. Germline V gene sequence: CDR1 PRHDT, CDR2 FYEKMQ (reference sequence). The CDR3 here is CASSLVTGSDMVRDYTF. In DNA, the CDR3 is TGTGCCAGCAGCTTAGTAACCGGCAGCGATATGGTACGTGACTACACCTTC.

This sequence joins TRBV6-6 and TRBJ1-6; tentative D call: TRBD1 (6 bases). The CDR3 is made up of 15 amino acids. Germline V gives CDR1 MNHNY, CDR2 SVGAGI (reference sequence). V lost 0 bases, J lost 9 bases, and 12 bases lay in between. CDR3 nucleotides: TGTGCCAGCAGTTACTCGGGAGGGGGTGGTTCACCCCTCCACTTT. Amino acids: CASSYSGGGGSPLHF.

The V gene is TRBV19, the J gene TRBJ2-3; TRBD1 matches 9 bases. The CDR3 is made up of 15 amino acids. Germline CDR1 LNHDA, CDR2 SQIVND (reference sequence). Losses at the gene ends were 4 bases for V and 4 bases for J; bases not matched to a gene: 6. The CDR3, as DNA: TGTGCCAGTAGTACCATAGACAGGGGGGCAGATACGCAGTATTTT. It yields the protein CASSTIDRGADTQYF.

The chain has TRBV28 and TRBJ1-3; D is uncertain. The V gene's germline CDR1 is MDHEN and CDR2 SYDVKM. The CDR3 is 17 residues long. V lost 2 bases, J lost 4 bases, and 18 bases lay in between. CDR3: CASSLGYGRKRGNTIYF. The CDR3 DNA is TGTGCCAGCAGTTTAGGGTATGGTCGGAAGAGGGGAAACACCATATATTTT.

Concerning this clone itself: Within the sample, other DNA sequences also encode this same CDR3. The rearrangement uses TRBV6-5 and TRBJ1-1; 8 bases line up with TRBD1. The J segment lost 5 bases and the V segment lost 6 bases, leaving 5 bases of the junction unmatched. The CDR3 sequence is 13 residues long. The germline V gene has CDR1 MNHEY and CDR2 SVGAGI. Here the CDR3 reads CASSRDRNTEAFF. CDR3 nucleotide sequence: TGTGCCAGCAGCCGGGACAGGAATACTGAAGCTTTCTTT.

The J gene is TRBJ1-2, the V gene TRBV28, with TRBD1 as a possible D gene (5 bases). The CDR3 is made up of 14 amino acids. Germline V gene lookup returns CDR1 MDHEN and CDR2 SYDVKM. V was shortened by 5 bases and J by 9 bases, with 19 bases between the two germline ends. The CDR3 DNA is TGTGCCAGCAGTACCTCGGGGGGGAGTACAAGCTACACCTTC. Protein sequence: CASSTSGGSTSYTF.

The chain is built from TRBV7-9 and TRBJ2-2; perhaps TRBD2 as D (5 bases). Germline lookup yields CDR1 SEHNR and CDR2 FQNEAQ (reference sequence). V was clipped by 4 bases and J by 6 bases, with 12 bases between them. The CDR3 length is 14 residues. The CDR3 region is CASSSLMDSGELFF. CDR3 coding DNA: TGTGCCAGCAGCTCCCTCATGGACTCCGGGGAGCTGTTTTTT.

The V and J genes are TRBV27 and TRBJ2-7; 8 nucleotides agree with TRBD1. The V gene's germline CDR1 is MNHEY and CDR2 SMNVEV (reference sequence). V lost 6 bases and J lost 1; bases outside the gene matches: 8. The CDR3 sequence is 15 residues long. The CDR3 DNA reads TGTGCCAGCAGCCAACAGGGGGTAAAATCCTACGAGCAGTACTTC. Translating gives CASSQQGVKSYEQYF.

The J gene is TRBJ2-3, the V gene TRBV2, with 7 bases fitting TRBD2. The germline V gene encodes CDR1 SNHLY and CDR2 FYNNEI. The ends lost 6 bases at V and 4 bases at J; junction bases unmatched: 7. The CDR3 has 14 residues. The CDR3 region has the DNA TGTGCCAGCAGGGGAACCAGCGGGGCAGATACGCAGTATTTT. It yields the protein CASRGTSGADTQYF.

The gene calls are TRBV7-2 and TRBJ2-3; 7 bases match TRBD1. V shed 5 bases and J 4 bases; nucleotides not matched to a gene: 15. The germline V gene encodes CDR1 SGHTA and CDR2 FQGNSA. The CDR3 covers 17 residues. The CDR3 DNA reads TGTGCCAGCAGCGCAGACCCCCCCGGGACAGCAGCAGATACGCAGTATTTT. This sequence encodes CASSADPPGTAADTQYF.

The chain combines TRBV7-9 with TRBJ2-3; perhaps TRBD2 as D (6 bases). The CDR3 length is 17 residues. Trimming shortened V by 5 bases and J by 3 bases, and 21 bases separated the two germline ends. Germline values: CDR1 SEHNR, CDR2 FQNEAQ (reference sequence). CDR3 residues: CASSLGTEGMGTDTQYF. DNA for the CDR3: TGTGCCAGCAGCCTGGGGACGGAGGGAATGGGGACAGATACGCAGTATTTT. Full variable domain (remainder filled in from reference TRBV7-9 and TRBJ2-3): DTGVSQNPRHKITKRGQNVTFRCDPISEHNRLYWYRQTLGQGPEFLTYFQNEAQLEKSRLLSDRFSAERPKGSFSTLEIQRTEQGDSAMYLCASSLGTEGMGTDTQYFGPGTRLTVL.

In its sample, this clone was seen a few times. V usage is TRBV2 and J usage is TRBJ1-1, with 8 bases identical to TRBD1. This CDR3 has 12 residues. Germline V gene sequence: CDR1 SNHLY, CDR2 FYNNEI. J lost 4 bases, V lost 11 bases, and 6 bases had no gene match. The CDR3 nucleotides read TGTGCCGGAACTACAGGGGGCACTGAAGCTTTCTTT. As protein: CAGTTGGTEAFF.